The 13 T cell receptor beta chains listed next were all sequenced from one sample in a study of PD-1 blockade in classical Hodgkin lymphoma. Here immunoSEQ multiplex PCR was the method, and the copy in TCRdb shows in-frame clones only, minus some. The sample lists approximately 73,000 clones; just over 90% were seen once. Exposure to brentuximab vedotin varied, and each patient had relapsed following autologous stem cell transplantation. The material sequenced was peripheral blood mononuclear cells (PBMCs), taken at baseline. Every receptor here comes from a human donor with classical Hodgkin lymphoma.

Here the CDR3 DNA reads TGTGCCAGCAGTTACCTGGGACAGGGCACAGATACGCAGTATTTT. It translates to CASSYLGQGTDTQYF. The rearrangement links TRBV6-5 to TRBJ2-3; 8 nucleotides match TRBD1. The CDR3 is made up of 15 amino acids. V dropped 2 bases and J dropped 1; count of bases not matched to a gene: 2. CDR1 and CDR2 from the germline V gene are MNHEY and SVGAGI.

The chain joins TRBV7-6 to TRBJ2-2; a possible D gene is TRBD2 (6 bases). Germline CDR1 reads SGHVS; CDR2 reads FNYEAQ. V gave up 1 base and J gave up 2 bases, with 11 bases separating them. CDR3 length: 16 residues. The CDR3 protein is CASSLELAVNTGELFF. In DNA, the CDR3 is TGTGCCAGCAGCTTAGAATTAGCGGTAAACACCGGGGAGCTGTTTTTT.

This clone was seen a few times. The chain recombines TRBV27 with TRBJ2-2; D may be TRBD1 (6 bases). Looked up from germline, CDR1 is MNHEY and CDR2 is SMNVEV (reference sequence). The CDR3 length is 16 residues. The V end was cut by 6 bases, the J end by 1 base, with 15 bases between. CDR3 coding DNA: TGTGCCAGCAGACCCGAGGTGACAGGGAACACCGGGGAGCTGTTTTTT. Translation: CASRPEVTGNTGELFF.

This chain joins TRBV27 and TRBJ2-7; D is perhaps TRBD2 (5 bases). The CDR3 has 14 amino acids. Germline CDR1 reads MNHEY; CDR2 reads SMNVEV (reference sequence). Between the trimmed V and J ends, which lost 0 bases and 4 bases, there was a span of 10 bases. CDR3 protein: CASSLSSSGYEQYF. In nucleotides, the CDR3 is TGTGCCAGCAGTTTATCTTCCAGCGGATACGAGCAGTACTTC.

V gene TRBV19 combines with J gene TRBJ2-1; D is undetermined. The CDR3 is made up of 12 amino acids. Trimming shortened V by 5 bases and J by 4 bases, and 6 bases separated the two germline ends. Per germline, CDR1 LNHDA and CDR2 SQIVND (reference sequence). The CDR3 bases are TGTGCCAGTAGTGCCCGGTACAATGAGCAGTTCTTC. Its translation is CASSARYNEQFF.

This sequence joins TRBV9 and TRBJ1-2; 7 bases are shared with TRBD1. Germline V gene sequence: CDR1 SGDLS, CDR2 YYNGEE. CDR3 length: 14 amino acids. With V trimmed by 4 bases and J by 3 bases, 6 bases remained unmatched. CDR3: CASSYTGDHYGYTF. CDR3 bases: TGTGCCAGCAGCTATACAGGGGATCACTATGGCTACACCTTC.

This CDR3 is CASSQDVGSVYGYTF. CDR3 sequence (DNA): TGTGCCAGCAGCCAAGATGTCGGGTCGGTCTATGGCTACACCTTC. This chain joins TRBV14 and TRBJ1-2, with unresolved D. Deletions cut 0 bases from V and 4 bases from J, with 12 bases between. There are 15 residues in the CDR3. The germline V gene has CDR1 SGHDN and CDR2 FVKESK.

J is TRBJ2-7 and V is TRBV6-5; 7 bases line up with TRBD1. This CDR3 region has 14 residues. The ends lost 4 bases at V and 3 bases at J; junction bases unmatched: 6. CDR1 is MNHEY, CDR2 SVGAGI, per germline. This CDR3 reads CASSFRTGYYEQYF. CDR3 sequence (DNA): TGTGCCAGCAGTTTCCGGACAGGATACTACGAGCAGTACTTC.

The chain carries TRBV5-1 and TRBJ2-5, with TRBD1 matching 9 bases. J lost 5 bases, V lost 0 bases, and 5 bases had no gene match. CDR1 SGHRS and CDR2 YFSETQ come from the germline V gene. This CDR3 spans 15 amino acids. The CDR3 DNA follows: TGCGCCAGCAGCTTGGTGGGACAGGGTTCGGAGACCCAGTACTTC. The encoded protein is CASSLVGQGSETQYF.

The chain joins TRBV30 to TRBJ2-7, with 8 bases fitting TRBD2. This CDR3 is 14 amino acids long. Germline CDR1 and CDR2: GTSNPN and SVGIG (reference sequence). The trim removed 2 bases at V and 5 bases at J, leaving 8 bases unmatched. CDR3: CAWSPPGGKDEQYF. The CDR3, as DNA: TGTGCCTGGAGTCCTCCGGGAGGGAAGGACGAGCAGTACTTC.

The CDR3 sequence: CASSYWQDASSYEQYF. CDR3 sequence (DNA): TGTGCCAGCAGTTACTGGCAGGACGCCAGCTCCTACGAGCAGTACTTC. The chain links TRBV6-5 to TRBJ2-7, with unresolved D. The V end lost 1 base, the J end lost 0 bases, and 13 bases lay between the germline ends. The CDR3 runs 16 residues. In germline, CDR1 is MNHEY, CDR2 SVGAGI.

The chain carries TRBV5-1 and TRBJ2-1; tentatively, D is TRBD1 (6 bases). The CDR3 runs to 13 residues. Trimming stripped 3 bases from V and 6 bases from J, with 10 bases between. Germline values: CDR1 SGHRS, CDR2 YFSETQ. The CDR3 loop reads CASSSTGSNEQFF. The CDR3 region has the DNA TGCGCCAGCAGCTCCACAGGGAGCAATGAGCAGTTCTTC.

This clone was seen more than once but under ten times. This chain connects TRBV27 to TRBJ1-2, with 9 positions matching TRBD1. CDR3 length: 15 amino acids. Germline lookup yields CDR1 MNHEY and CDR2 SMNVEV (reference sequence). The V segment lost 6 bases and the J segment 7 bases; nucleotides outside the gene matches: 12. CDR3 DNA sequence: TGTGCCAGCAGCCTGGTCGGCGGGACAGGGAGTGGCTACACCTTC. Translation gives CASSLVGGTGSGYTF.